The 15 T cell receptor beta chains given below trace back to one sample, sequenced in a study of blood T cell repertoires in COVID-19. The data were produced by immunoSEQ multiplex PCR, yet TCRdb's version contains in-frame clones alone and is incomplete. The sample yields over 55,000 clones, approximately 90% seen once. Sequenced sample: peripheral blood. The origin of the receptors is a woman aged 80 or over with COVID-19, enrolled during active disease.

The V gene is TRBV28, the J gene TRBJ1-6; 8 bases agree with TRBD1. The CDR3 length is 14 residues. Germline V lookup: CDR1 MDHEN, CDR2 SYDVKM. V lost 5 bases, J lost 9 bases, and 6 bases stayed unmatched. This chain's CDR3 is CASSPRTGISPLHF. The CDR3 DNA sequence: TGTGCCAGCAGTCCCAGGACAGGGATTTCACCCCTCCACTTT.

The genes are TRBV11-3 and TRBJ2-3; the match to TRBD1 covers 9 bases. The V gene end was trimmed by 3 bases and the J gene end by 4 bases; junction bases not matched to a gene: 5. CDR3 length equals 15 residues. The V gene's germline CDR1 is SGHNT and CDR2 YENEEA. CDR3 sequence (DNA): TGTGCCAGCAGCTTTGGGACAGGGAGGCCAGATACGCAGTATTTT. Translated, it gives CASSFGTGRPDTQYF.

CDR3 protein: CASMRNEQYF. CDR3 in DNA: TGTGCCAGCATGCGGAACGAGCAGTACTTC. This chain links TRBV6-5 with TRBJ2-7; D is ambiguous. V lost 7 bases and J lost 5, with 6 bases in between. This CDR3 is built from 10 residues. CDR1 and CDR2 from the germline V gene are MNHEY and SVGAGI.

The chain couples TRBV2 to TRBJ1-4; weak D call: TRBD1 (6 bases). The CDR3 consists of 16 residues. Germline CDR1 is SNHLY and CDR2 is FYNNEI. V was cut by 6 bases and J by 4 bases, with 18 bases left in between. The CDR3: CASRPGHSGFNEKLFF. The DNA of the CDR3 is TGTGCCAGCAGACCGGGACACTCGGGCTTTAATGAAAAACTGTTTTTT.

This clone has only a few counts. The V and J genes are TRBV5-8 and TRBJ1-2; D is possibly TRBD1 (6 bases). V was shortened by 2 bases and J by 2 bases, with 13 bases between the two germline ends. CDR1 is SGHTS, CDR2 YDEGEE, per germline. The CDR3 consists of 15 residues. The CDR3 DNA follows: TGTGCCAGCAGCTTACCACAGGGTCACAACTATGGCTACACCTTC. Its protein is CASSLPQGHNYGYTF.

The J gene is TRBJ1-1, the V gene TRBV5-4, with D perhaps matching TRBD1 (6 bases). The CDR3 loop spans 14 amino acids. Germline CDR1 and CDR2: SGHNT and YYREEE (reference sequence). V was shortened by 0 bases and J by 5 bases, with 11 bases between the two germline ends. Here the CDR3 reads CASSLGQGTTEAFF. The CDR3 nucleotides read TGTGCCAGCAGCTTGGGCCAGGGGACGACTGAAGCTTTCTTT.

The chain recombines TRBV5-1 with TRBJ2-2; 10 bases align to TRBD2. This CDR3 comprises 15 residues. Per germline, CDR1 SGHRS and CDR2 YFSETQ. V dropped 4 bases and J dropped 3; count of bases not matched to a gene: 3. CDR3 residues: CASSTTSGDTGELFF. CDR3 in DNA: TGCGCCAGCAGCACCACTAGCGGGGACACCGGGGAGCTGTTTTTT.

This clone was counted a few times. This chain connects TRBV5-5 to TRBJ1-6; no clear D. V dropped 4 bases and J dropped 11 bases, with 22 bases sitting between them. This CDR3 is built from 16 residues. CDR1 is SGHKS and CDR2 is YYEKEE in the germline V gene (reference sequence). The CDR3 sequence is CASSPTETLISPPLHF. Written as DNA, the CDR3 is TGTGCCAGCAGCCCTACTGAGACTTTGATATCCCCACCCCTCCACTTT.

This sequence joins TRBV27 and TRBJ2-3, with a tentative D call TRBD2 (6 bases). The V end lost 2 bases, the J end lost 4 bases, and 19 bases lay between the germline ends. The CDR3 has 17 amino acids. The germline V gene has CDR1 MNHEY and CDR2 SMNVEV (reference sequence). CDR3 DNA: TGTGCCAGCAGTTTACACGTAAAGCTAGGCGGGGCAGATACGCAGTATTTT. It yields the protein CASSLHVKLGGADTQYF.

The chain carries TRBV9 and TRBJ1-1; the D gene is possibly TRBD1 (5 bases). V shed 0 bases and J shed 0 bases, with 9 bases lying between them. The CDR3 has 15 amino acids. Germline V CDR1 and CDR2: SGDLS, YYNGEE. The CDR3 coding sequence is TGTGCCAGCAGCGTAGTCGGGGGTCTGAACACTGAAGCTTTCTTT. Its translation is CASSVVGGLNTEAFF.

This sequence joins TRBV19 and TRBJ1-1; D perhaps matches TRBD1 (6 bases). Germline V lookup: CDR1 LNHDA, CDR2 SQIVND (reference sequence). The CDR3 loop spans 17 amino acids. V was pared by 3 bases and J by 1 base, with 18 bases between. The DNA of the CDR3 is TGTGCCAGTAGTATCCCTCACCAGGGGAACGGGAACACTGAAGCTTTCTTT. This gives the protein CASSIPHQGNGNTEAFF.

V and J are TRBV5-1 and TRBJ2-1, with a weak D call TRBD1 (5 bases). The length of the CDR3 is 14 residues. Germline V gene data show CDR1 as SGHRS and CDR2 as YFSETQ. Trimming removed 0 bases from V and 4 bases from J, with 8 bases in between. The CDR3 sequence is CASSLGQQYNEQFF. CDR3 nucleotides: TGCGCCAGCAGCTTGGGACAGCAATACAATGAGCAGTTCTTC. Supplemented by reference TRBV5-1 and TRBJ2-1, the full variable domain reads KAGVTQTPRYLIKTRGQQVTLSCSPISGHRSVSWYQQTPGQGLQFLFEYFSETQRNKGNFPGRFSGRQFSNSRSEMNVSTLELGDSALYLCASSLGQQYNEQFFGPGTRLTVL.

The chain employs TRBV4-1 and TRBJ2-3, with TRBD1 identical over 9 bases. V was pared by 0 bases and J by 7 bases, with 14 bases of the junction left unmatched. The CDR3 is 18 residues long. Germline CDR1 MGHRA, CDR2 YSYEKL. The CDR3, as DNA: TGCGCCAGCAGCCAAGATAGGAATCCGGGGACAGGGCGTAATACGCAGTATTTT. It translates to CASSQDRNPGTGRNTQYF.

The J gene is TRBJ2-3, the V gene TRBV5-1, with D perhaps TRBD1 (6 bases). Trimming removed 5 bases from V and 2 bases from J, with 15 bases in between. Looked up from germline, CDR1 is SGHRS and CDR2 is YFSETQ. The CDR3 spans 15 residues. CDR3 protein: CASRQGSMNTDTQYF. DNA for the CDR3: TGCGCCAGCAGACAGGGCTCAATGAACACAGATACGCAGTATTTT.

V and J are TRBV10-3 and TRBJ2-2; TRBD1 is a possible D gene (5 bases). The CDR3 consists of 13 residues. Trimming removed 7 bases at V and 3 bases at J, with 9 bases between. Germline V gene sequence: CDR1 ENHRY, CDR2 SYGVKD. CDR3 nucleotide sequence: TGTGCCATCAAGGGGCTGGACACCGGGGAGCTGTTTTTT. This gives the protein CAIKGLDTGELFF.